The 17 T cell receptor beta chains listed next were all sequenced from one sample in a study of molecular identifiers for immune sequencing clone quantification. One entry per CDR3 protein, called by TCRdb with MiXCR from the PCR reads. This sample yields 97,000 or so distinct CDR3 sequences, of which roughly 24% are seen a single time; under 1% belongs to the top ten. The sample comprised naive CD8+ T cells from blood, with Jurkat cell RNA spiked in. As to subset: FACS-sorted CD8+CD4-CCR7+CD45RA+ naive T cells. The receptors were gathered from a human donor in good health. Some libraries in this study had Jurkat cell RNA spiked in.

This clonotype was found a few times. Given a much more abundant clone one base away, this may be a read error. The genes are TRBV6-2 or TRBV6-3 and TRBJ2-2, with D maybe TRBD1 (6 bases). The CDR3 consists of 14 residues. Germline CDR1 reads MNHEY; CDR2 reads SVGEGT. Trimming pared 6 bases from V and 3 bases from J, leaving 11 bases between. The CDR3 loop reads CASSRDNYTGELFF. For the CDR3, the DNA is TGTGCCAGCAGCCGGGACAACTACACCGGGGAGCTGTTTTTT.

This clonotype was found many times. V and J are TRBV28 and TRBJ2-2; 10 nucleotides match TRBD2. Germline lookup yields CDR1 MDHEN and CDR2 SYDVKM. The CDR3 is 17 residues long. V was clipped by 5 bases and J by 1 base; unmatched bases: 7. The CDR3 sequence: CASSTGLASRNTGELFF. The CDR3 DNA sequence: TGTGCCAGCAGTACGGGACTAGCGTCAAGGAACACCGGGGAGCTGTTTTTT.

The rearrangement links TRBV27 to TRBJ2-7, with unresolved D. Germline loops: CDR1 MNHEY, CDR2 SMNVEV (reference sequence). This CDR3 has 12 residues. Trimming removed 8 bases from V and 6 bases from J, with 14 bases in between. CDR3 residues: CASGSRSSEQYF. In DNA, the CDR3 is TGTGCCAGCGGTTCGAGGTCTTCCGAGCAGTACTTC.

This clonotype was counted a few times. The chain's CDR3 is CASSQEAGSGETQYF. CDR3 sequence (DNA): TGTGCCAGCAGCCAAGAAGCAGGGTCGGGGGAGACCCAGTACTTC. The chain links TRBV3-1 to TRBJ2-5, with D perhaps given as TRBD1 or TRBD2 (5 bases each). V lost 0 bases, J lost 5 bases, and 13 bases lay in between. The CDR3 totals 15 residues. CDR1 and CDR2 (germline): LGHDT, YNNKEL (reference sequence).

In its sample, this clonotype was seen a few times. The chain joins TRBV27 to TRBJ2-5; 11 bases line up with TRBD2. CDR1 and CDR2 (germline): MNHEY, SMNVEV (reference sequence). Germline trimming cut 3 bases from V and 5 bases from J; bases unmatched to any gene: 8. The CDR3 is 16 residues long. CDR3 DNA sequence: TGTGCCAGCAGTTTCCAGGTAGCGGGGGGGCTCGAGACCCAGTACTTC. As protein: CASSFQVAGGLETQYF.

This clonotype was detected a few times. The chain is built from TRBV24-1 and TRBJ1-1; 7 bases align to TRBD1. The ends lost 2 bases at V and 6 bases at J; junction bases unmatched: 5. The CDR3 has 14 amino acids. Germline V gene lookup returns CDR1 KGHDR and CDR2 SFDVKD. CDR3 sequence (DNA): TGTGCCACCAGTGATTCCTCAGGGGGGGCTGAAGCTTTCTTT. Translated: CATSDSSGGAEAFF.

This clonotype was observed a few times. One base away lies a much larger clone, so this may be a sequencing read error. The V and J genes are TRBV5-1 and TRBJ1-4; D is perhaps TRBD1 (6 bases). CDR1 and CDR2 (germline): SGHRS, YFSETQ. The CDR3 length is 15 residues. Trimming shortened V by 1 base and J by 6 bases, and 13 bases separated the two germline ends. CDR3 sequence: CASSLPWGPDEKLFF. In nucleotides, the CDR3 is TGCGCCAGCAGCTTGCCCTGGGGGCCCGATGAAAAACTGTTTTTT.

This clonotype appeared many times. The chain's CDR3 is CASSLLVAYNEQFF. CDR3 nucleotides: TGTGCCAGCAGCTTATTGGTCGCCTACAATGAGCAGTTCTTC. The chain combines TRBV7-2 with TRBJ2-1; D gene unclear. Trimming cost V 2 bases and J 2 bases, with 7 bases left between them. CDR1 is SGHTA and CDR2 is FQGNSA in the germline V gene. This CDR3 spans 14 amino acids.

With regard to this clonotype: At one of its ends the junction is not consistent with the germline gene, which may arise from a read error. The chain has TRBV7-2 and TRBJ2-5; tentative D call: TRBD2 (5 bases). Germline CDR1 and CDR2: SGHTA and FQGNSA. The CDR3 length is 16 residues. The CDR3, as DNA: TGTGCCAGCAGTCCCCGGCGGCTAGCAGATCGAGAGCCCCAGTACTTC. Its translation: CASSPRRLADREPQYF.

A remark on this clonotype: Being one base from a much bigger clone, this may be a read error. The rearrangement links TRBV20-1 to TRBJ1-1; D not resolved. This CDR3 spans 10 amino acids. Germline assignment: CDR1 DFQATT and CDR2 SNEGSKA (reference sequence). V was trimmed by 4 bases and J by 11 bases, leaving 11 bases between them. The CDR3 DNA reads TGCAGTGCTAAAGAGCAAAATGCTTTCTTT. Residues: CSAKEQNAFF.

The chain couples TRBV4-3 to TRBJ1-2, with TRBD1 as a possible D gene (6 bases). V was trimmed by 0 bases and J by 1 base, leaving 15 bases between them. Germline-derived CDR1 and CDR2 are LGHNA and YSLEER. This CDR3 spans 17 amino acids. Here the CDR3 reads CASSQDERRGFNYGYTF. As DNA, the CDR3 is TGCGCCAGCAGCCAAGATGAGAGGAGGGGGTTTAACTATGGCTACACCTTC.

This clonotype was observed many times. This rearrangement joins TRBV4-1 to TRBJ2-1; 8 bases agree with TRBD1. CDR1 MGHRA and CDR2 YSYEKL come from the germline V gene. J was trimmed by 8 bases and V by 4 bases; bases with no gene match: 7. The CDR3 runs 14 residues. The CDR3 DNA reads TGCGCCAGCAGCCCTAAGGGACAGGTTTATGAGCAGTTCTTC. Amino acid sequence: CASSPKGQVYEQFF.

The chain links TRBV7-8 to TRBJ2-7; weak D call: TRBD2 (5 bases). With 5 bases removed from V and 2 bases from J, the gap between germline ends came to 13 bases. This CDR3 contains 14 residues. Germline V gives CDR1 SGHVS, CDR2 FQNEAQ. CDR3 amino acids: CASSHLASPYEQYF. For the CDR3, the DNA is TGTGCCAGCAGCCACCTAGCCTCCCCCTACGAGCAGTACTTC.

A word on this clonotype: A much larger clone differs from this one at a single base, so this may be a read error. The chain combines TRBV7-6 with TRBJ2-7; D gene unclear. The CDR3 is 13 amino acids. V was shortened by 5 bases and J by 5 bases, with 13 bases between the two germline ends. Germline V gives CDR1 SGHVS, CDR2 FNYEAQ. CDR3 coding DNA: TGTGCCAGCAGCGCCCCGTCTAGGGACGAGCAGTACTTC. It encodes CASSAPSRDEQYF.

With regard to this clonotype: A much larger clone lies one base from this, so it may be a read error. The missing conserved phenylalanine or tryptophan at the end of this CDR3 makes a read error likely. The chain joins TRBV27 to TRBJ2-7, with TRBD1 identical over 12 bases. The CDR3 is made up of 16 amino acids. V dropped 3 bases and J dropped 4; count of bases not matched to a gene: 7. Germline V CDR1 and CDR2: MNHEY, SMNVEV (reference sequence). The chain's CDR3 is CASSFAGTGGEYEQYS. The DNA of the CDR3 is TGTGCCAGCAGTTTCGCCGGGACAGGGGGCGAATACGAGCAGTACTCC.

Many counts were recorded for this clonotype. The genes are TRBV12-3 or TRBV12-4 and TRBJ1-5; 7 nucleotides agree with TRBD1. This CDR3 region has 14 residues. The V gene end was trimmed by 5 bases and the J gene end by 3 bases; junction bases not matched to a gene: 4. CDR3 amino acids: CASSLGGLNQPQHF. In DNA form, the CDR3 reads TGTGCCAGCAGTCTAGGGGGCCTCAATCAGCCCCAGCATTTT.

This clonotype was seen many times. The chain joins TRBV20-1 to TRBJ1-2; D is uncertain. The V end was cut by 3 bases, the J end by 1 base, with 9 bases between. The germline gives CDR1 DFQATT, CDR2 SNEGSKA (reference sequence). The CDR3 is 13 amino acids. This CDR3 reads CSARITHNYGYTF. The CDR3 DNA is TGCAGTGCTAGGATCACTCATAACTATGGCTACACCTTC.